Listed below are T cell receptor beta chains from one sample, sequenced in a study of tumor-infiltrating lymphocytes in primary liver carcinoma. A single record per CDR3 protein comes from TCRdb applying MiXCR to the multiplex PCR reads. The profile shows 250,000 to 350,000 distinct CDR3 sequences, approximately 54% of them singletons. The sequenced sample consisted of peripheral blood. Source of these receptors: a woman aged 30 to 39 with primary liver carcinoma and hepatitis B virus infection. CDR3s include the opening cysteine and the closing phenylalanine or tryptophan. D genes are given only for firm matches. The size of a clone is reported for some rows only, either as once, few or many, or as a class for expanded clones.

TRBV10-2	once	TRBJ2-1	TRBD2	CASLTLAGGNEQFF	TGCGCCAGCCTCACCCTAGCGGGAGGTAATGAGCAGTTCTTC
TRBV11-2	few	TRBJ2-3	.	CASSLSRTAGLSTDTQYF	TGTGCCAGCAGTTTAAGCCGCACAGCGGGCTTAAGCACAGATACGCAGTATTTT
TRBV11-2	.	TRBJ2-7	.	CASSPLLGTANSYEQYF	TGTGCCAGCAGCCCTCTACTGGGGACGGCGAACTCCTACGAGCAGTACTTC
TRBV4-1	.	TRBJ2-5	TRBD1	CASSQPGGRETQYF	TGCGCCAGCAGCCAACCAGGGGGCCGGGAGACCCAGTACTTC
TRBV28	.	TRBJ2-1	.	CASKSGGEQLF	TGTGCCAGCAAGAGCGGCGGTGAGCAGTTATTC
TRBV7-9	.	TRBJ2-7	TRBD2	CASRTGTSGDEQYF	TGTGCCAGCAGAACCGGGACTAGTGGAGACGAGCAGTACTTC
TRBV6-2/TRBV6-3	once	TRBJ1-2	.	CASTYTGPSGYTF	TGTGCCAGCACTTATACGGGGCCGAGTGGCTACACCTTC
TRBV7-9	.	TRBJ1-3	.	CASSLGVNTIYF	TGTGCCAGCAGCTTGGGTGTGAACACCATATATTTT
TRBV4-1	few	TRBJ2-7	.	CASSQVERGYEQYF	TGCGCCAGCAGCCAAGTCGAGCGAGGCTACGAGCAGTACTTC
TRBV11-2	many	TRBJ2-1	TRBD2	CASSPIGRAYNEQFF	TGTGCCAGCAGCCCGATCGGGAGGGCCTACAATGAGCAGTTCTTC
TRBV6-2/TRBV6-3	.	TRBJ2-7	.	CASRKTVAYEQYF	TGTGCCAGCAGGAAAACAGTGGCCTACGAGCAGTACTTC
TRBV4-1	.	TRBJ2-6	.	CTSSQEQSTSGANVLTF	TGCACCAGCAGCCAAGAACAAAGTACCTCTGGGGCCAACGTCCTGACTTTC
TRBV4-2	many	TRBJ2-5	TRBD2	CASSQEYWLAGAVETQYF	TGTGCCAGCAGCCAAGAATATTGGCTAGCGGGAGCGGTGGAGACCCAGTACTTC
TRBV12-3/TRBV12-4	.	TRBJ1-6	TRBD1	CASGHRGAHSPLHF	TGTGCCAGCGGACACAGGGGTGCCCATTCACCCCTCCACTTT
TRBV11-2	once	TRBJ2-7	TRBD1	CVSGTGGEQHF	TGTGTCAGCGGGACAGGGGGCGAGCAGCACTTC
TRBV4-1	.	TRBJ2-7	TRBD2	CASSQVASGSPYEQYF	TGCGCCAGCAGCCAAGTAGCTAGCGGGAGTCCTTACGAGCAGTACTTC
TRBV4-1	.	TRBJ1-5	.	CASSQYLLGRSNQPQHF	TGCGCCAGCAGCCAATATTTACTGGGAAGGAGCAATCAGCCCCAGCATTTT
TRBV28	.	TRBJ2-7	TRBD1	CASSLTPGQGSYEQYF	TGTGCCAGCAGTTTAACCCCGGGACAGGGATCCTACGAGCAGTACTTC
TRBV7-9	few	TRBJ1-2	.	CASKGVIRPSSPIYGYTF	TGTGCCAGCAAAGGAGTGATTCGGCCGTCTTCCCCTATCTATGGCTACACCTTC
TRBV12-5	.	TRBJ2-7	.	CASVLGPSYEQYF	TGTGCTAGTGTTCTTGGCCCGAGCTACGAGCAGTACTTC
TRBV7-9	.	TRBJ1-3	.	CASSSPTAGVGNTIYF	TGTGCCAGCAGCTCCCCTACCGCAGGGGTTGGAAACACCATATATTTT
TRBV10-2	few	TRBJ2-7	.	CASRRDFAYEQYF	TGCGCCAGCCGGAGGGACTTTGCCTACGAGCAGTACTTC
TRBV11-2	.	TRBJ2-3	.	CVNSRAESTDTQYF	TGTGTCAACAGCCGAGCGGAGAGCACAGATACGCAGTATTTT
TRBV6-2/TRBV6-3	.	TRBJ2-2	.	CASRLATWELFF	TGTGCCAGCAGACTAGCAACCTGGGAGCTGTTTTTT
TRBV5-4	.	TRBJ2-7	.	CTGSQRGGEQYF	TGTACCGGCAGCCAGAGGGGTGGCGAGCAGTACTTC
TRBV6-5	.	TRBJ2-1	.	CASRQVPDEQFF	TGTGCCAGCAGACAAGTTCCCGATGAGCAGTTCTTC
TRBV6-1	many	TRBJ2-1	TRBD2	CASSVGLAGGDNEQFF	TGTGCCAGCAGTGTCGGACTAGCGGGAGGGGACAATGAGCAGTTCTTC
TRBV11-3	many	TRBJ2-7	.	CASSLDHGGSYEQYF	TGTGCCAGCAGCTTAGATCACGGCGGCTCCTACGAGCAGTACTTC
TRBV4-1	.	TRBJ2-1	TRBD1	CASSGTGNNEQFF	TGCGCCAGCAGTGGGACAGGCAACAATGAGCAGTTCTTC
TRBV5-5	.	TRBJ2-1	TRBD2	CASGRRPTSGRANEQFF	TGTGCCAGCGGCCGACGACCCACTAGCGGGAGGGCCAATGAGCAGTTCTTC
TRBV29-1	many	TRBJ2-1	.	CSVVGNEQFF	TGCAGCGTTGTCGGCAATGAGCAGTTCTTC
TRBV28	.	TRBJ1-3	.	CASFGRVGNTIYF	TGTGCCAGTTTTGGGAGGGTTGGAAACACCATATATTTT
TRBV28	.	TRBJ2-1	TRBD2	CARDPGLAGDRSYNEQFF	TGTGCCAGGGATCCGGGACTAGCGGGAGACAGGTCCTACAATGAGCAGTTCTTC
TRBV7-9	.	TRBJ1-5	.	CASSLSSSNQPQHF	TGTGCCAGCAGCTTAAGCAGTAGCAATCAGCCCCAGCATTTT
TRBV5-5	few	TRBJ2-1	TRBD2	CASSLTAERGEQFF	TGTGCCAGCAGCTTGACGGCGGAGCGGGGGGAGCAGTTCTTC
TRBV11-2	once	TRBJ1-2	.	CARSLKPVPGYYGYTF	TGTGCCAGAAGCTTAAAACCAGTCCCCGGCTACTATGGCTACACCTTC